One and the same sample provided the 3 T cell receptor beta chains below, sequenced in a study of cytotoxic CD8 clonotypes in ibrutinib-treated CLL. Profiling relied on immunoSEQ multiplex PCR, and the TCRdb table lists in-frame clones only, not all of them. This sample carries about 68,000 clones, around two thirds of them seen once, and the ten largest clones take approximately 6.2%. Sequenced here: PBMCs, sampled after 12 months of ibrutinib treatment. These receptors originate from a human donor with chronic lymphocytic leukemia.

This clone was detected a few times. The chain links TRBV7-6 to TRBJ2-5; 12 bases fit TRBD2. The germline CDR1 and CDR2 sequences are SGHVS and FNYEAQ. This CDR3 is built from 16 residues. After removal of 3 bases from V and 2 bases from J, the junction contained 4 bases not matched to a gene. The CDR3 DNA is TGTGCCAGCAGCTTGACTAGCGGGGGCCATCAAGAGACCCAGTACTTC. As protein: CASSLTSGGHQETQYF.

This clone turned up a few times. The V gene is TRBV7-8, the J gene TRBJ2-7; 12 bases map to TRBD2. Trimming took 4 bases from V and 3 from J; bases not matched to a gene: 13. The germline CDR1 and CDR2 sequences are SGHVS and FQNEAQ. This CDR3 has 18 residues. As DNA, the CDR3 is TGTGCCAGCAGCTATCGGACTAGCGGGGTGATCGAGGTCTACGAGCAGTACTTC. It codes for CASSYRTSGVIEVYEQYF.

This clone showed up just once. The V and J genes are TRBV7-9 and TRBJ2-7, with 11 bases identical to TRBD1. This CDR3 is 18 amino acids long. The V and J ends lost 2 bases and 2 bases, in that order; junction bases with no gene match: 11. Looked up from germline, CDR1 is SEHNR and CDR2 is FQNEAQ (reference sequence). CDR3 loop: CASSLYGTGGSSTYEQYF. For the CDR3, the DNA is TGTGCCAGCAGCTTATACGGGACAGGGGGGAGTTCTACCTACGAGCAGTACTTC.